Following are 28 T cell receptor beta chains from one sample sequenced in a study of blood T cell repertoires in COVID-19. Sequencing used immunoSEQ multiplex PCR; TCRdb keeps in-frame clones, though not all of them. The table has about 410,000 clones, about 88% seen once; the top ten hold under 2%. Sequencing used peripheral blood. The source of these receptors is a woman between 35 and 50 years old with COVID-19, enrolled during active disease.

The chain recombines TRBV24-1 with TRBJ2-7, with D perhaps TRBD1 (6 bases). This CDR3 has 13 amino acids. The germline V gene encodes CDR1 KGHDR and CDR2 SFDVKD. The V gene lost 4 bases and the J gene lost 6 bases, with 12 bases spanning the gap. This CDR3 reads CATSEARGSEQYF. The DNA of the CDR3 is TGTGCCACCAGTGAGGCCAGGGGCAGCGAGCAGTACTTC.

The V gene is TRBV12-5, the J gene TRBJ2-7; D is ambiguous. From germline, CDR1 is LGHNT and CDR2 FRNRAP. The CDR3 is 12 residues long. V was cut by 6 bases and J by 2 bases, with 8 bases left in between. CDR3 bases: TGTGCTAGTGGCCCGAGTCCCTACGAGCAGTACTTC. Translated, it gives CASGPSPYEQYF.

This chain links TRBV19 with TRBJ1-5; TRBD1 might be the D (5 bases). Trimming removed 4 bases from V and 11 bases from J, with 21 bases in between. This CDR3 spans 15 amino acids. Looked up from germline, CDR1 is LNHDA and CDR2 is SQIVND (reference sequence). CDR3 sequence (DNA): TGTGCCAGTAGTAGAGCAGGGAACCGAGGTTGGGCCCAGCATTTT. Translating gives CASSRAGNRGWAQHF. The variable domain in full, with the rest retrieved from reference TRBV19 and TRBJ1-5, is DGGITQSPKYLFRKEGQNVTLSCEQNLNHDAMYWYRQDPGQGLRLIYYSQIVNDFQKGDIAEGYSVSREKKESFPLTVTSAQKNPTAFYLCASSRAGNRGWAQHFGDGTRLSIL.

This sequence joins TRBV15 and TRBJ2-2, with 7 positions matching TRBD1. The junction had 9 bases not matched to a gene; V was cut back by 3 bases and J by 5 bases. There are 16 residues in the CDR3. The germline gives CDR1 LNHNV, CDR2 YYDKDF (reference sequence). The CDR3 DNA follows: TGTGCCACCAGCAGGGTCCCGGGACAGCTGACCGGGGAGCTGTTTTTT. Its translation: CATSRVPGQLTGELFF.

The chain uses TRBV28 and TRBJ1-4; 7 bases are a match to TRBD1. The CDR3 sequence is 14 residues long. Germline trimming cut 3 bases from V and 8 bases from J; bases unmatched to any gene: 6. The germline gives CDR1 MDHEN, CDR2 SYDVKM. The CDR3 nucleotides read TGTGCCAGCAGTTTTACCGACAGGGACGAAAAACTGTTTTTT. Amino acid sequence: CASSFTDRDEKLFF.

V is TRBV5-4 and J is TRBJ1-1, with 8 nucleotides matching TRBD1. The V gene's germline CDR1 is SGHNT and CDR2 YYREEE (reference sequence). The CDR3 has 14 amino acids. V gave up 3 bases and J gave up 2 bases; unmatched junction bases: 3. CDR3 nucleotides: TGTGCCAGCAGCTCGACAGGGGTAAACACTGAAGCTTTCTTT. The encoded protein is CASSSTGVNTEAFF.

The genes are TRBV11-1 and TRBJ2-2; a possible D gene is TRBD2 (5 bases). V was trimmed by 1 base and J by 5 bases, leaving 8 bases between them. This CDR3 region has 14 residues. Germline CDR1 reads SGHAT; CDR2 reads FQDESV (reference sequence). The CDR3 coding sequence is TGTGCCAGCAGCTTAGTTCGGGGTACCGGGGAGCTGTTTTTT. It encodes CASSLVRGTGELFF.

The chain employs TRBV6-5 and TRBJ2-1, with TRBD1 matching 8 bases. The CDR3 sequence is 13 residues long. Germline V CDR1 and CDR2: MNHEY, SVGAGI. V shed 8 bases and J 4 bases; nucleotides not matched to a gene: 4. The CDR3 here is CASCRDRYNEQFF. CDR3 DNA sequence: TGTGCCAGCTGCCGGGACAGGTACAATGAGCAGTTCTTC.

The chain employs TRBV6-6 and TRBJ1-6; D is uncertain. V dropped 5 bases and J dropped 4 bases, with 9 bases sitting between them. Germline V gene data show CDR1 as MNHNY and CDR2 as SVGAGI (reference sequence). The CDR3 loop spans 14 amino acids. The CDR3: CASSQQEYNSPLHF. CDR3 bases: TGTGCCAGCAGTCAGCAGGAATATAATTCACCCCTCCACTTT.

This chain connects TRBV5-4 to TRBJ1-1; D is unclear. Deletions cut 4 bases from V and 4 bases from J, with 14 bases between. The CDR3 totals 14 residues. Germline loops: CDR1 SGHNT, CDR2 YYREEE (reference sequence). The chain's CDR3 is CASSARESGTEAFF. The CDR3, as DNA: TGTGCCAGCAGCGCCCGAGAGTCGGGCACTGAAGCTTTCTTT.

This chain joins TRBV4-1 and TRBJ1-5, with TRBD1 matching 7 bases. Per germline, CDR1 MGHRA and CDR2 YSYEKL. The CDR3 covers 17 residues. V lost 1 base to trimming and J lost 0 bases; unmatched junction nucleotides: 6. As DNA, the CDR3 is TGCGCCAGCAGCCAAGGGGGGACAGCTGATAGCAATCAGCCCCAGCATTTT. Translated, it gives CASSQGGTADSNQPQHF.

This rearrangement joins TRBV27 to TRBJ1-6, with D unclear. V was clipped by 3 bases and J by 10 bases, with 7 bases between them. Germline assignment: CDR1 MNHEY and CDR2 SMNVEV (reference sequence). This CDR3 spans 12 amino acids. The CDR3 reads CASSFSRSPLHF. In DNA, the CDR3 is TGTGCCAGCAGTTTCAGCAGGTCACCCCTCCACTTT.

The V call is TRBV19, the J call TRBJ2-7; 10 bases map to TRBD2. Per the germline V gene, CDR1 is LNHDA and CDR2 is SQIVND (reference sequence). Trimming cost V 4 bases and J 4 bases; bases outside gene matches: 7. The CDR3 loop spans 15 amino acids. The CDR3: CASSNHLAGEYEQYF. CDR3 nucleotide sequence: TGTGCCAGTAGTAATCACCTAGCGGGAGAATACGAGCAGTACTTC.

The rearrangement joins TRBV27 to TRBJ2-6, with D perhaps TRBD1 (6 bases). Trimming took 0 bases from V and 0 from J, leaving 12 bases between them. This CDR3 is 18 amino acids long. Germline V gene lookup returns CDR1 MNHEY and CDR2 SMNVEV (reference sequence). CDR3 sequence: CASSLSGTLDSGANVLTF. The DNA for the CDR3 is TGTGCCAGCAGTTTATCCGGGACATTGGACTCTGGGGCCAACGTCCTGACTTTC.

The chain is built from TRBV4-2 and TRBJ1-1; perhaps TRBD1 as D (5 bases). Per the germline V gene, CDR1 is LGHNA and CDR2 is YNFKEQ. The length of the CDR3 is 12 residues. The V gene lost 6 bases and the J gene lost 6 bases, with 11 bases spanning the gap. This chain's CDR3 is CASRTTDSEAFF. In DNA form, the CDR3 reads TGTGCCAGCAGGACGACAGACTCTGAAGCTTTCTTT.

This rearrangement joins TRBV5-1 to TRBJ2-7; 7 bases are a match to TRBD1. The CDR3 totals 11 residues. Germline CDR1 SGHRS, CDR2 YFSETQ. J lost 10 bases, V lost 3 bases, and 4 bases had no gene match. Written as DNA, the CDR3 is TGCGCCAGCAGCTCTGACAGGGCCCAGTACTTC. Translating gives CASSSDRAQYF.

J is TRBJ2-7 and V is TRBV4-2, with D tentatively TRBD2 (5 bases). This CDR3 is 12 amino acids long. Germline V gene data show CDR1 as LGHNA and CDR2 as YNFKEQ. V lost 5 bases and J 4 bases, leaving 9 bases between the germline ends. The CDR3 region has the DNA TGTGCCAGCAGCGGACGGAGGTACGAGCAGTACTTC. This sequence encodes CASSGRRYEQYF.

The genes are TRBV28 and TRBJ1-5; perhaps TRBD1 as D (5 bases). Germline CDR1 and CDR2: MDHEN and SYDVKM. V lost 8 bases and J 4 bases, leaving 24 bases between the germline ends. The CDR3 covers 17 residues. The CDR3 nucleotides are TGTGCCAGCCGCGGGGCATTGAACCCCCTGGGAAATCAGCCCCAGCATTTT. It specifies CASRGALNPLGNQPQHF.

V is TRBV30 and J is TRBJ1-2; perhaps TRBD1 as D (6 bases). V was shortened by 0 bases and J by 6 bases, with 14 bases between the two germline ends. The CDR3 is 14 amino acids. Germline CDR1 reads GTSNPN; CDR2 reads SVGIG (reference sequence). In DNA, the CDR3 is TGTGCCTGGAGTGTAGGCGGGGGGGCCCATGGCTACACCTTC. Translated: CAWSVGGGAHGYTF.

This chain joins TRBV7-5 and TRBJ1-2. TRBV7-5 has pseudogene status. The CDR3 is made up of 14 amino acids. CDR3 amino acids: CARSLATEGKGYTF. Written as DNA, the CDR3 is TGTGCCAGAAGCTTAGCCACGGAGGGGAAGGGCTACACCTTC.

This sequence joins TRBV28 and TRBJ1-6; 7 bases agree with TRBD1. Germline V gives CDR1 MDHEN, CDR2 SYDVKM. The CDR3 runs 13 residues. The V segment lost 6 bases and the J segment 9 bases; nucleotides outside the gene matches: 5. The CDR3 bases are TGTGCCAGCAGGGGACAGATTGGTTCACCCCTCCACTTT. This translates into CASRGQIGSPLHF.

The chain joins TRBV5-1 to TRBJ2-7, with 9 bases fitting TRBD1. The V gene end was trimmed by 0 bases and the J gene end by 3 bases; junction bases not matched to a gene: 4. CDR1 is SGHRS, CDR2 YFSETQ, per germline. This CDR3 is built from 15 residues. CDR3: CASSLEGTGIYEQYF. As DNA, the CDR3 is TGCGCCAGCAGCTTGGAAGGGACAGGGATCTACGAGCAGTACTTC.

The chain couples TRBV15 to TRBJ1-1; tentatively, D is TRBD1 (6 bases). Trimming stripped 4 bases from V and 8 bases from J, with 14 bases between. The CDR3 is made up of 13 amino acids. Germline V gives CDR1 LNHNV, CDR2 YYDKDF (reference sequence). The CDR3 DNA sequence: TGTGCCACCAGCATATACCGACAGGAAGAAGCTTTCTTT. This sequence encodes CATSIYRQEEAFF.

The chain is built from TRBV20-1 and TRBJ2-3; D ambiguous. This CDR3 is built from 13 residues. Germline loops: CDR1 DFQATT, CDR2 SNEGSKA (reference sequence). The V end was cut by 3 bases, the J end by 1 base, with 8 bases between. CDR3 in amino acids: CSASRTGTDTQYF. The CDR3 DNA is TGCAGTGCTAGTCGAACTGGCACAGATACGCAGTATTTT.

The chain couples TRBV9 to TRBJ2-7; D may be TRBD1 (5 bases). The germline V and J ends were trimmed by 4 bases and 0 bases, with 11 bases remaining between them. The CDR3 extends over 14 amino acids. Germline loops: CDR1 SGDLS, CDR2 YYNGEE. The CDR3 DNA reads TGTGCCAGCAGCCCAGGGCCGAGCTCCTACGAGCAGTACTTC. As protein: CASSPGPSSYEQYF.

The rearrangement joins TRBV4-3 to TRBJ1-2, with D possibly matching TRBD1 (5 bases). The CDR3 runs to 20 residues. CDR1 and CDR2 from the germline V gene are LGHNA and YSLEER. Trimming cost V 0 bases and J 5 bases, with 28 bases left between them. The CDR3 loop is CASSQDMVQGLNLQWYGYTF. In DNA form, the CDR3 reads TGCGCCAGCAGCCAAGATATGGTCCAGGGACTGAACCTCCAGTGGTATGGCTACACCTTC.

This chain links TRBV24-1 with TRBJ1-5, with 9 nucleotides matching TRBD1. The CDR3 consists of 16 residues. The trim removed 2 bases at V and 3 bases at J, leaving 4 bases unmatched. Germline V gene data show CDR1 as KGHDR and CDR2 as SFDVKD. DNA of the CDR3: TGTGCCACCAGTGATTCCGACAGGGGGTACAATCAGCCCCAGCATTTT. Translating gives CATSDSDRGYNQPQHF.

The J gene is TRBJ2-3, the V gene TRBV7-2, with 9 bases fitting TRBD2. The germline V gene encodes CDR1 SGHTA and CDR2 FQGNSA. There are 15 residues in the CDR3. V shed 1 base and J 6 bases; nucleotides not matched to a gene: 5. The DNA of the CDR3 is TGTGCCAGCAGCTTAGACGGCGGGAGGGTTGATACGCAGTATTTT. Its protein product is CASSLDGGRVDTQYF. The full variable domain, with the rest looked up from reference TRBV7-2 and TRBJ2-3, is GAGVSQSPSNKVTEKGKDVELRCDPISGHTALYWYRQSLGQGLEFLIYFQGNSAPDKSGLPSDRFSAERTGGSVSTLTIQRTQQEDSAVYLCASSLDGGRVDTQYFGPGTRLTVL.